A selection of T cell receptor beta chains follows, all from one sample in a study of T cell repertoires in cytomegalovirus infection. These receptors are not linked to any known antigen. Each CDR3 protein is one row after TCRdb ran MiXCR on the reads. The sample records some 800,000 distinct CDR3 sequences, approximately 32% being singletons. The sample was cultured CD8+ T cells from PBMCs, taken from culture after CMV antigen stimulation. The receptors derive from a human donor in good health (CMV status not recorded). Some clones in this sample may be carry-over from other donors' samples. CDR3s include the opening cysteine and the closing phenylalanine or tryptophan. A D gene is named only where the DNA matches it firmly. Expanded clones get a size class; other rows say once, few or many, or leave the size out.

d_call: -
clone_size: -
v_call: TRBV27
j_call: TRBJ2-7
cdr3_nt: TGTGCCAGCATCACCCGGGACCGCCCCTACGAGCAGTACTTC
cdr3_aa: CASITRDRPYEQYF

d_call: TRBD2
clone_size: few
v_call: TRBV11-2
j_call: TRBJ2-5
cdr3_nt: TGTGCCAGCAGCTTCACGGGGGGGCTAAAGTACTTC
cdr3_aa: CASSFTGGLKYF

d_call: -
clone_size: -
v_call: TRBV6-5
j_call: TRBJ1-6
cdr3_nt: TGTGCCAGCACCACAACGGGACCTTACCCCCTCCACTTT
cdr3_aa: CASTTTGPYPLHF

d_call: -
clone_size: -
v_call: TRBV4-1
j_call: TRBJ1-3
cdr3_nt: TGCGCCAGCAGCCAAGTAACTCTACTCCCGTACACCATATATTTT
cdr3_aa: CASSQVTLLPYTIYF

d_call: -
clone_size: -
v_call: TRBV6-8
j_call: TRBJ2-7
cdr3_nt: TGTGCCAGCAGCGTACTCCCGGGACTGCCTGGCGACGAGCAGTACTTC
cdr3_aa: CASSVLPGLPGDEQYF

d_call: -
clone_size: -
v_call: TRBV7-9
j_call: TRBJ1-3
cdr3_nt: TGTGCCAGCAGCTTAGCATTGGACTCTGGAAACACCATATATTTT
cdr3_aa: CASSLALDSGNTIYF

d_call: -
clone_size: few
v_call: TRBV27
j_call: TRBJ2-1
cdr3_nt: TGTGCCAGCAGTCGCGCGCGGCAGCCCTTGGAGGAGCAGTTCTTC
cdr3_aa: CASSRARQPLEEQFF

d_call: TRBD1
clone_size: -
v_call: TRBV27
j_call: TRBJ1-5
cdr3_nt: TGTGCCAGCAGTTTAGAACAGGGGGCCGGCAATCAGCCCCAGCATTTT
cdr3_aa: CASSLEQGAGNQPQHF

d_call: TRBD2
clone_size: few
v_call: TRBV7-3
j_call: TRBJ2-3
cdr3_nt: TGTGCCAGCAGCTTCACCGGGACTAGCGGGGTGACAGATACGCAGTATTTT
cdr3_aa: CASSFTGTSGVTDTQYF

d_call: -
clone_size: few
v_call: TRBV20-1
j_call: TRBJ2-2
cdr3_nt: TGCAGTGCTAGAGATCTCGCTGGGGATGGCGGGGAGCTGTTTTTT
cdr3_aa: CSARDLAGDGGELFF

d_call: TRBD2
clone_size: many
v_call: TRBV2
j_call: TRBJ2-1
cdr3_nt: TGTGCCAGCAGTGGGGGACTAGCGGGGGGGAGAGAGTTCTTC
cdr3_aa: CASSGGLAGGREFF

d_call: TRBD1
clone_size: -
v_call: TRBV20-1
j_call: TRBJ2-7
cdr3_nt: TGCAGTGCTAAGGGGGCAGCTGCCCCTCACGAGCAGTACTTC
cdr3_aa: CSAKGAAAPHEQYF

d_call: -
clone_size: -
v_call: TRBV7-6
j_call: TRBJ1-5
cdr3_nt: TGTGCCAGCAGCTTGGGCCAGGGGCATAATCAGCCCCAGCATTTT
cdr3_aa: CASSLGQGHNQPQHF

d_call: -
clone_size: few
v_call: TRBV27
j_call: TRBJ1-1
cdr3_nt: TGTGCCAGCAAGGCAAACAGTGGGATTTTAAACACTGAAGCTTTCTTT
cdr3_aa: CASKANSGILNTEAFF

d_call: TRBD1
clone_size: few
v_call: TRBV29-1
j_call: TRBJ1-1
cdr3_nt: TGCAGCGTTGAGCAGGGGGCAACAACTGAAGCTTTCTTT
cdr3_aa: CSVEQGATTEAFF

d_call: -
clone_size: -
v_call: TRBV7-2
j_call: TRBJ2-7
cdr3_nt: TGTGCCAGCAGCTTAGCGAAGCTGGGAGAGCAGTACTTC
cdr3_aa: CASSLAKLGEQYF

d_call: -
clone_size: few
v_call: TRBV28
j_call: TRBJ1-1
cdr3_nt: TGTGCCAGCAGTTTATATGGGGGGTTGAACACTGAAGCTTTCTTT
cdr3_aa: CASSLYGGLNTEAFF

d_call: TRBD1
clone_size: -
v_call: TRBV28
j_call: TRBJ2-1
cdr3_nt: TGTGCCAGCAGTCCATTTGGGACAGGGATCTACAATGAGCAGTTCTTC
cdr3_aa: CASSPFGTGIYNEQFF

d_call: TRBD2
clone_size: few
v_call: TRBV10-3
j_call: TRBJ2-5
cdr3_nt: TGTGCCATCAAGGGCGGGGGGTCCCAAGAGACCCAGTACTTC
cdr3_aa: CAIKGGGSQETQYF

d_call: -
clone_size: -
v_call: TRBV4-1
j_call: TRBJ1-3
cdr3_nt: TGCGCCAGCAGCCAAGATCAGGCCTTCTCCTCTGGAAACACCATATATTTT
cdr3_aa: CASSQDQAFSSGNTIYF

d_call: -
clone_size: -
v_call: TRBV4-3
j_call: TRBJ1-2
cdr3_nt: TGCGCCAGCAGCCAAGTCGCGGGACACCGGACTAACTATGGCTACACCTTC
cdr3_aa: CASSQVAGHRTNYGYTF

d_call: -
clone_size: few
v_call: TRBV25-1
j_call: TRBJ2-1
cdr3_nt: TGTGCCAGCAGTGACCAATACACTGCAGCTCGCTACAATGAGCAGTTCTTC
cdr3_aa: CASSDQYTAARYNEQFF

d_call: -
clone_size: few
v_call: TRBV7-9
j_call: TRBJ2-3
cdr3_nt: TGTGCCAGCAGCTGGTTGGGGGATACGCAGTATTTT
cdr3_aa: CASSWLGDTQYF

d_call: TRBD2
clone_size: -
v_call: TRBV19
j_call: TRBJ2-1
cdr3_nt: TGTGCCAGTAGTATCCTAGCGGGAAACAATGAGCAGTTCTTC
cdr3_aa: CASSILAGNNEQFF

d_call: TRBD2
clone_size: -
v_call: TRBV7-6
j_call: TRBJ2-1
cdr3_nt: TGTGCCAGCAGCTTAATAGCGGGGGGGATCTACAATGAGCAGTTCTTC
cdr3_aa: CASSLIAGGIYNEQFF

d_call: TRBD1
clone_size: few
v_call: TRBV6-1
j_call: TRBJ2-7
cdr3_nt: TGTGCCAGCAGATTTACCGGGACAGGGAACGAGCAGTACTTC
cdr3_aa: CASRFTGTGNEQYF

d_call: -
clone_size: few
v_call: TRBV6-5
j_call: TRBJ1-2
cdr3_nt: TGTGCCAGCAGTTACGATTCAGTCAGGGGACCGGGTGGCTACACCTTC
cdr3_aa: CASSYDSVRGPGGYTF

d_call: TRBD2
clone_size: -
v_call: TRBV6-2/TRBV6-3
j_call: TRBJ2-1
cdr3_nt: TGTGCCAGCAGCCTCAGCGGGGGTTTCAATGAGCAGTTCTTC
cdr3_aa: CASSLSGGFNEQFF

d_call: -
clone_size: once
v_call: TRBV12-3/TRBV12-4
j_call: TRBJ1-5
cdr3_nt: TGTGCCAGCAGTTTTGGGGCAGCCCTAGTGCCCCAGCATTTT
cdr3_aa: CASSFGAALVPQHF

d_call: -
clone_size: few
v_call: TRBV7-8
j_call: TRBJ2-6
cdr3_nt: TGTGCCAGCAGCTTAGCTTTATGGGGGGCCAACGTCCTGACTTTC
cdr3_aa: CASSLALWGANVLTF

d_call: TRBD1
clone_size: -
v_call: TRBV6-2/TRBV6-3
j_call: TRBJ1-2
cdr3_nt: TGTGCCAGCAGTAACGACAGGGGAGGTTATGGCTACACCTTC
cdr3_aa: CASSNDRGGYGYTF

d_call: -
clone_size: -
v_call: TRBV3-1
j_call: TRBJ2-5
cdr3_nt: TGTGCCAGCAGCCAAGATCTCCGACAGGCCCGGTGGGACCAAGAGACCCAGTACTTC
cdr3_aa: CASSQDLRQARWDQETQYF

d_call: TRBD2
clone_size: many
v_call: TRBV7-2
j_call: TRBJ2-3
cdr3_nt: TGTGCCAGCAGCTTAGAACTAGCGGGGGCCGTTCGCACAGATACGCAGTATTTT
cdr3_aa: CASSLELAGAVRTDTQYF

d_call: -
clone_size: -
v_call: TRBV2
j_call: TRBJ2-6
cdr3_nt: TGTGCCAGCAGTGAACGCAGGGCTGGGGCCAACGTCCTGACTTTC
cdr3_aa: CASSERRAGANVLTF

d_call: -
clone_size: few
v_call: TRBV5-4
j_call: TRBJ2-1
cdr3_nt: TGTGCCAGCAGCGCCGACAGAGCGGACAATGAGCAGTTCTTC
cdr3_aa: CASSADRADNEQFF